This TCR beta chain was recorded in a study of vaccination effects on CD4 cells after COVID-19. Study-wide context: Within the ViraFEST assay, antigen-specific CD4+ T cells underwent expansion with viral peptide pools prior to sequencing.

Sequencing used immunoSEQ multiplex PCR; TCRdb keeps in-frame clones, though not all of them. This table has 32,000 or so clones, about 65% appearing once. The CDR3 consists of 16 residues. CDR1 and CDR2 (germline): MGHRA, YSYEKL. Between the trimmed V and J ends, which lost 5 bases and 0 bases, there was a span of 17 bases. Remarks on this clone: No antigen is known for it.

Having been cultured for ten to eleven days, the cells underwent CD4+ T cell isolation. This sequence joins TRBV4-1 and TRBJ2-7; tentative D call: TRBD1 (6 bases). This TCR was recovered from a human donor who received a COVID-19 vaccine. The specimen was CD4+ T cells from PBMCs cultured without peptide, collected before COVID-19 vaccination. CDR3 nucleotide sequence: TGCGCCAGCAGCTTAACGGACAGCGCGAACTCCTACGAGCAGTACTTC. Its translation: CASSLTDSANSYEQYF.